A selection of T cell receptor beta chains follows, all from one sample in a study of CD8+CD57+ T cells in acquired aplastic anemia. TCRdb ran MiXCR on the reads and lists one entry per CDR3 protein. Of about 470,000 distinct CDR3 sequences listed, under 40% are singletons. Material: sorted CD4+, CD8+, or CD8+CD57+ T cells (not recorded which) from PBMCs. The receptors were gathered from a human donor with aplastic anemia. Each CDR3 is given with its conserved first and last residue. A D gene is named only where the DNA matches it firmly. The size entry is marked missing in some rows and otherwise reads once, few, many or a size class.

-,TRBJ2-3,-,TRBV12-3/TRBV12-4,CASSPTRGADTQYF,TGTGCCAGCAGCCCGACGAGGGGGGCAGATACGCAGTATTTT
-,TRBJ1-5,many,TRBV11-2,CASSLVGDSNQPQHF,TGTGCCAGCAGCTTAGTCGGGGATAGCAATCAGCCCCAGCATTTT
TRBD2,TRBJ2-7,-,TRBV6-2/TRBV6-3,CASSTTSPYEQYF,TGTGCCAGCAGCACGACTAGCCCCTACGAGCAGTACTTC
TRBD1,TRBJ1-5,few,TRBV20-1,CSARVSETGYQPQHF,TGCAGTGCTAGAGTCTCCGAGACAGGGTATCAGCCCCAGCATTTT
-,TRBJ2-2,-,TRBV3-1,CASSQDWYTGELFF,TGTGCCAGCAGCCAAGATTGGTACACCGGGGAGCTGTTTTTT
TRBD1,TRBJ1-1,-,TRBV5-1,CASSLAPPGTAEAFF,TGCGCCAGCAGCTTGGCCCCCCCCGGGACAGCTGAAGCTTTCTTT
-,TRBJ1-6,-,TRBV7-2,CASSLVSGERNSPLHF,TGTGCCAGCAGCTTAGTGTCAGGGGAGCGGAATTCACCCCTCCACTTT
TRBD1,TRBJ2-7,few,TRBV11-1,CASSKPRGGTGTYEQYF,TGTGCCAGCAGCAAGCCCAGGGGCGGGACAGGGACCTACGAGCAGTACTTC
TRBD2,TRBJ2-1,-,TRBV2,CASRAGVGFEQFF,TGTGCCAGCCGGGCGGGAGTGGGGTTTGAGCAGTTCTTC
TRBD1,TRBJ2-7,many,TRBV2,CASSVDRGDEQYF,TGTGCCAGCAGTGTTGACAGGGGCGATGAGCAGTACTTC
TRBD2,TRBJ2-3,few,TRBV2,CASSGLDIYTQYF,TGTGCCAGCAGCGGACTAGATATATATACGCAGTATTTT
TRBD1,TRBJ1-5,-,TRBV12-3/TRBV12-4,CASSLGQGIRHQPQHF,TGTGCCAGCAGTTTAGGACAGGGGATTAGGCATCAGCCCCAGCATTTT
-,TRBJ1-4,-,TRBV10-3,CAISEVFGPGTNEKLFF,TGTGCCATCAGTGAAGTATTTGGGCCGGGTACTAATGAAAAACTGTTTTTT
TRBD2,TRBJ2-3,many,TRBV13,CASSRRPGTSGIGTDTQYF,TGTGCCAGCAGCCGCCGCCCCGGGACTAGCGGGATTGGCACAGATACGCAGTATTTT
-,TRBJ2-2,many,TRBV24-1,CATSVRQENTGELFF,TGTGCCACCAGTGTCCGGCAGGAGAACACCGGGGAGCTGTTTTTT
TRBD1,TRBJ2-1,-,TRBV28,CASSLPGGINEVQFF,TGTGCCAGCAGTTTACCAGGGGGTATCAATGAAGTGCAGTTCTTC
TRBD1,TRBJ1-1,few,TRBV7-6,CASSPDRGAAFF,TGTGCCAGCAGCCCGGACAGGGGCGCAGCTTTCTTT
TRBD2,TRBJ2-7,few,TRBV20-1,CSASSGRALSEQYF,TGCAGTGCTAGTTCGGGGAGGGCCCTCAGCGAGCAGTACTTC
-,TRBJ1-6,many,TRBV10-3,CASRQGTNGSPLHF,TGTGCCTCCCGGCAGGGCACGAACGGTTCACCCCTCCACTTT
TRBD1,TRBJ1-3,-,TRBV12-3/TRBV12-4,CASNLRDSGNTIYF,TGTGCCAGCAATCTCCGGGACAGCGGAAACACCATATATTTT